This T cell receptor beta chain appears in the sequencing data of a study of CD8+ T cells in alopecia areata. This clone has a handful of counts. TCR sequencing used cDNA made by reverse transcription of extracted RNA. Profiled with immunoSEQ multiplex PCR; TCRdb holds only in-frame clones, not every one. The repertoire has 150,000 or so clones, 85% to 90% of them found once; the top ten carry more than 12%. Trimming stripped 4 bases from V and 4 bases from J, with 15 bases between. This CDR3 region has 15 residues. Germline CDR1 SGHRS, CDR2 YFSETQ. Lesional scalp punch biopsies and peripheral blood were collected from alopecia areata patients.

The source was CD8+ T cells sorted from blood, collected at week 0. This clonotype was obtained from a human donor with alopecia areata. The chain combines TRBV5-1 with TRBJ1-5; D is perhaps TRBD1 (6 bases). CDR3 sequence reads: CASSDGTSGNQPQHF. The CDR3 coding sequence is TGCGCCAGCAGCGATGGGACAAGCGGTAATCAGCCCCAGCATTTT. Full variable domain (missing parts from reference TRBV5-1 and TRBJ1-5): KAGVTQTPRYLIKTRGQQVTLSCSPISGHRSVSWYQQTPGQGLQFLFEYFSETQRNKGNFPGRFSGRQFSNSRSEMNVSTLELGDSALYLCASSDGTSGNQPQHFGDGTRLSIL.